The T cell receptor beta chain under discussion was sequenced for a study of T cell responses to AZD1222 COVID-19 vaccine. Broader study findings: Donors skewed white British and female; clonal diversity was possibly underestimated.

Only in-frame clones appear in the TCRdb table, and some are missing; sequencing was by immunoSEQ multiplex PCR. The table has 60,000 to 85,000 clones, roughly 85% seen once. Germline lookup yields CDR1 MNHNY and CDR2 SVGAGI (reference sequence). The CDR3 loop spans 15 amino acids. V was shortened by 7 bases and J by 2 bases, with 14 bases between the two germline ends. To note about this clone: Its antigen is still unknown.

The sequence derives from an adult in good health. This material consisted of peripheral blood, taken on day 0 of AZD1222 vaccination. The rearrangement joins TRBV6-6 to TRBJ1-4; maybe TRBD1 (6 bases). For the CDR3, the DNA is TGTGCCAGCACCGCACGCGGGGGCACTAATGAAAAACTGTTTTTT. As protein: CASTARGGTNEKLFF.